This TCR beta chain appears in the sequencing data of a study of cytomegalovirus exposure and HLA in healthy donors. The study's findings and limits: Researchers catalogued approximately 170 TCR beta chains as cytomegalovirus-associated. TCR clusters originating in the first cohort tended to co-occur in the 110 or so validation repertoires, according to a later analysis. It was reportedly the case that the classifier diagnosed cytomegalovirus status with high specificity and sensitivity.

These donors were members of the 120-subject validation cohort, a group separate from the roughly 670-subject first cohort. This clone was recorded only once. Antigen specificity is unknown. Generated by immunoSEQ multiplex PCR, the TCRdb table keeps only in-frame clones and is missing some. The sample contains some 150,000 clones, approximately 94% of which appear only once. CDR3 length equals 14 residues. With V trimmed by 0 bases and J by 6 bases, 2 bases remained unmatched. From germline, CDR1 is SGHNT and CDR2 YYREEE (reference sequence). Sequencing was carried out using PBMCs. This TCR came from a man aged 18 to 29 in good health and CMV-seropositive. The chain couples TRBV5-4 to TRBJ1-2, with TRBD1 matching over 10 bases. CDR3 loop: CASSLGQGADGYTF. CDR3 bases: TGTGCCAGCAGCTTGGGACAGGGGGCTGATGGCTACACCTTC.